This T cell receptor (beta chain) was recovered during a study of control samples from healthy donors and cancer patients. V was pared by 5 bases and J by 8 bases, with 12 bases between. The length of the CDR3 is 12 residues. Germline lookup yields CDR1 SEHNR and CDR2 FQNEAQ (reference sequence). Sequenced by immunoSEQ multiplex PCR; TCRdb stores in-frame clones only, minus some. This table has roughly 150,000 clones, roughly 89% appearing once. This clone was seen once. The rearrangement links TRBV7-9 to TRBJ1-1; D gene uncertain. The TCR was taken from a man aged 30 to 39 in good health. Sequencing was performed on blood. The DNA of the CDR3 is TGTGCCAGCAGCCCGGTAAACGAGGAAGCTTTCTTT. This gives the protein CASSPVNEEAFF.